This T cell receptor (beta chain) was recorded in a study of T cells in Graves' hyperthyroidism and ophthalmopathy (dated by TCRdb to 2018 to 2020). Turning to the overall study: Peripheral blood samples were taken at initial diagnosis, before any treatment was given. To identify TCR V-J signatures that set the groups apart, the researchers used a discovery cohort of 100 patients, made up of under 45 with Graves' ophthalmopathy and around 58 with stable Graves' hyperthyroidism. Prospective prediction of ophthalmopathy was tested in an independent validation cohort consisting of some 19 hyperthyroidism patients and approximately 16 patients who later progressed to ophthalmopathy. The roughly 91 discovery patients were randomly split 7:3 into training and test sets. The paper reports TCR Vbeta CDR3 sequencing of approximately 140 peripheral blood samples: over 40 ophthalmopathy, 70 to 85 hyperthyroidism and 17 progressor patients. The study also compared thyroid tissue and blood T-cell repertoires from about six Graves' hyperthyroidism patients. After sampling, hyperthyroidism patients received methimazole starting at 30 mg daily, and ophthalmopathy patients received high-dose intravenous methylprednisolone. Results and caveats for the whole study, not just this receptor: No statistical method was used to set the sample size in advance, and investigators knew the group allocation. A 13 V-J signature model separated ophthalmopathy from stable hyperthyroidism, with approximately 87% sensitivity and 81.08% specificity in cross-validation and 80%/75% in testing. During validation, the model predicted progression to ophthalmopathy a median of roughly 7.1 months ahead of onset, with 70.59% sensitivity and less than 85% specificity. Most expanded thyroid clonotypes (frequency above 0.001) were also detected in blood, a finding suggesting that blood repertoires may reflect thyroid immune responses.

The germline V gene gives CDR1 as MNHEY and CDR2 as SVGEGT. From the cysteine through the phenylalanine, the CDR3 covers 15 amino acids. Only the CDR3 region is kept as DNA, spanning 45 bases read in frame from base 1. V is pared back by 7 bases and J by 3 bases, with 15 bases lying between the germline termini. This clonotype has ten or more counts. The antigen this receptor binds is unknown. There are no base qualities to consult, and no much larger clone falls within one base. TCR beta CDR3 regions were amplified from RNA transcripts. The TCR CDR3 was subjected to a first round of RT-PCR using the HTBI primer set and the Qiagen OneStep RT-PCR kit. A second multiplex PCR round built the libraries, followed by size selection and purification. Libraries were sequenced paired-end with 100 bp reads on an Illumina HiSeq2000. Processing in the source paper ran as follows. SOAPnuke was used to process the raw data, removing reads that contained adapters or uncalled bases, had a mean Phred below 15, or lacked an exact match to the constant primer or identifier. COPE v1.2.5 was used to merge high-quality paired reads, and clonotypes were defined as unique nucleotide sequences. MiTCR v1.1 was used to align clonotypes to the IMGT TRBV, TRBD and TRBJ reference segments. The analysis included only V-J combinations with a frequency above 0.0001, which together covered about 99% of the repertoires. The TCS score was defined as the ratio of F50 (clonal expansion) to E x V (chaos), calculated using BLOSUM62-based TCRdist between CDR3 peptides within each V-J. Welch's t-statistics and random forest reduced around 520 V-J features to about 12, which were used in a naive Bayes classifier (R e1071). TCRdb's own reprocessing of the public reads used fastp at Q25 and MiXCR and kept productive beta chains. Entries are consolidated by CDR3 protein sequence, retaining the most common genes and DNA. These V and J calls are TCRdb output, not the study's own analysis. For this sample the table gives about 700,000 distinct CDR3 sequences, of which 13% to 15% were detected only once. The top ten hold roughly 10% of the sample.

Stable Graves' hyperthyroidism was defined as no progression to ophthalmopathy during 18 months of follow-up. The hyperthyroidism patients were between 18 and 65 years old and newly diagnosed, with a disease duration of less than 2 months. Exclusion was applied to patients with uncontrolled infections, other autoimmune diseases, pregnancy or lactation. Clinical symptoms, serum thyroxine and TRAb, thyroid ultrasound, and orbital computed tomography formed the basis for the diagnoses. PBMCs were separated from about 10 ml of fresh peripheral blood using Ficoll-Paque density gradient centrifugation. Total RNA was extracted using Trizol reagent, and RNA quality was assessed on an Agilent 2100 Bioanalyzer.

This sequence uses TRBV6-2 or TRBV6-3 and TRBJ2-2; too little of a D gene remains to name it. The material sequenced was blood. This TCR derives from a woman between 18 and 29 years old with Graves' hyperthyroidism. The CDR3 protein is CASTPGEEDTGELFF. Here is the DNA: TGTGCCAGCACCCCTGGGGAAGAAGACACCGGGGAGCTGTTTTTT.